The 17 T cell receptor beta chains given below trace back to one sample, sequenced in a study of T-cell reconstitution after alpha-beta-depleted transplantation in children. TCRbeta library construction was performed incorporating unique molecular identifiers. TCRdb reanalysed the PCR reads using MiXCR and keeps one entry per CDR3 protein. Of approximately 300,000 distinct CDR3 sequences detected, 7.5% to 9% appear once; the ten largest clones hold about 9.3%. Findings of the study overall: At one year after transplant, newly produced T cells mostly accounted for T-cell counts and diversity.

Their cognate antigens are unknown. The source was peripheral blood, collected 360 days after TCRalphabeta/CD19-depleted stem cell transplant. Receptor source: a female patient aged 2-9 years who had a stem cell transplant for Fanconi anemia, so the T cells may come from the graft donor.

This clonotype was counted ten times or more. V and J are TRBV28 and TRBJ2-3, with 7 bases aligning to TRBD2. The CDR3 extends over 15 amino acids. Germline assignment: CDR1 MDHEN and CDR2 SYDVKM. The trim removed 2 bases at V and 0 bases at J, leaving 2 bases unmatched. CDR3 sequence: CASSLLAVSTDTQYF. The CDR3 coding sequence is TGTGCCAGCAGTTTACTAGCGGTTAGCACAGATACGCAGTATTTT.

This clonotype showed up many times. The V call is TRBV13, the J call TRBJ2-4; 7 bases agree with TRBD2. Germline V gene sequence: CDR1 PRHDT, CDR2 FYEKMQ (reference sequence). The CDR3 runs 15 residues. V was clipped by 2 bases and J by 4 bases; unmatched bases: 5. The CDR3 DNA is TGTGCCAGCAGCTTACCCGGACTAGAGAAAAACATTCAGTACTTC. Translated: CASSLPGLEKNIQYF.

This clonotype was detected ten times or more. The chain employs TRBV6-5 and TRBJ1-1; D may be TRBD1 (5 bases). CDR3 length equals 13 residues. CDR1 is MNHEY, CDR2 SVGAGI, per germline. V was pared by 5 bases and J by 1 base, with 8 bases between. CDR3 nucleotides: TGTGCCAGCAGTCGACAGTCGAACACTGAAGCTTTCTTT. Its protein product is CASSRQSNTEAFF.

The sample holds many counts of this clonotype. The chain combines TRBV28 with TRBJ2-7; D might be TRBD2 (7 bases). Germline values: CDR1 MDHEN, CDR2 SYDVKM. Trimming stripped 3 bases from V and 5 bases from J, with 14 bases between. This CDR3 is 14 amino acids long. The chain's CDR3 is CASSFRGAVDEQYF. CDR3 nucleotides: TGTGCCAGCAGTTTTCGGGGGGCAGTAGACGAGCAGTACTTC.

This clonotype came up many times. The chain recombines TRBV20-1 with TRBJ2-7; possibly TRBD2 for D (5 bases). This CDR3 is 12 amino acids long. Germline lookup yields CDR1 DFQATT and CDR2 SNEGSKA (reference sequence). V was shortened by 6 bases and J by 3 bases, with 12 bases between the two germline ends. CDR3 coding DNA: TGCAGTGCACCCCGGGGTGGCTACGAGCAGTACTTC. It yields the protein CSAPRGGYEQYF.

CDR3: CASKGFSSGPQHF. The CDR3 DNA follows: TGTGCCAGTAAGGGGTTTAGCAGTGGGCCCCAGCATTTT. The chain carries TRBV19 and TRBJ1-5; TRBD1 is a possible D gene (5 bases). Germline V gives CDR1 LNHDA, CDR2 SQIVND (reference sequence). The V and J ends lost 7 bases and 9 bases respectively, with 16 bases between them. The CDR3 is made up of 13 amino acids.

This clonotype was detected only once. The CDR3 DNA sequence: TGTGCCAGCAGCTTAGGGGCTTTGGCAGGCGTTTATTCACCCCTCCACTTT. It is translated as CASSLGALAGVYSPLHF. J is TRBJ1-6 and V is TRBV7-9; D not resolved. CDR3 length equals 17 residues. Trimming stripped 1 base from V and 8 bases from J, with 18 bases between. Germline assignment: CDR1 SEHNR and CDR2 FQNEAQ (reference sequence). Variable domain in full (rest from reference TRBV7-9 and TRBJ1-6): DTGVSQNPRHKITKRGQNVTFRCDPISEHNRLYWYRQTLGQGPEFLTYFQNEAQLEKSRLLSDRFSAERPKGSFSTLEIQRTEQGDSAMYLCASSLGALAGVYSPLHFGNGTRLTVT.

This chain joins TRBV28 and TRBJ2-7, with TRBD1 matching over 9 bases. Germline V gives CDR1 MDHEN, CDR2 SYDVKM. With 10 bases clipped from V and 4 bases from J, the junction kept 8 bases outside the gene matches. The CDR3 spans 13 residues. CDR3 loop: CATVPGQGYEQYF. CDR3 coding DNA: TGTGCCACCGTCCCGGGACAGGGTTACGAGCAGTACTTC. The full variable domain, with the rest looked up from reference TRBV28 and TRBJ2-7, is DVKVTQSSRYLVKRTGEKVFLECVQDMDHENMFWYRQDPGLGLRLIYFSYDVKMKEKGDIPEGYSVSREKKERFSLILESASTNQTSMYLCATVPGQGYEQYFGPGTRLTVT.

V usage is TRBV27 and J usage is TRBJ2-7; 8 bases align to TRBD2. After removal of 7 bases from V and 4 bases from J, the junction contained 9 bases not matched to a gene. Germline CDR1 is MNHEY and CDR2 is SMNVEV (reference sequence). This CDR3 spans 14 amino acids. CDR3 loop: CASTRRGGEYEQYF. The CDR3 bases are TGTGCCAGCACTCGACGGGGGGGAGAGTACGAGCAGTACTTC.

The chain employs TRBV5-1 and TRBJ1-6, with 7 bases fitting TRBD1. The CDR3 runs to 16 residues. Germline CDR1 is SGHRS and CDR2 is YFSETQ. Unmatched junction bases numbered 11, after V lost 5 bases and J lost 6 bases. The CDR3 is CASSSTLGGSNSPLHF. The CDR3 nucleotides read TGCGCCAGCAGTTCTACCTTAGGGGGCTCTAATTCACCCCTCCACTTT.

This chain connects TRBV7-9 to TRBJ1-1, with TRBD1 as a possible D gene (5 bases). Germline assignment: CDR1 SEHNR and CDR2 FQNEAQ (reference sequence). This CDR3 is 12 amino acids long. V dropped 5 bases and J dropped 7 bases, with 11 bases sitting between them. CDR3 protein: CASSLTGHEAFF. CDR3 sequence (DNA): TGTGCCAGCAGCCTCACGGGGCATGAAGCTTTCTTT.

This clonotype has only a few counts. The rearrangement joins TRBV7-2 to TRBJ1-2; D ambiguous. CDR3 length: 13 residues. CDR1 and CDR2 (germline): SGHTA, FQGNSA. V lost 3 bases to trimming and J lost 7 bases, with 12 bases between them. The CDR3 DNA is TGTGCCAGCAGCTTTCTGGTAGAGGGTGGCTACACCTTC. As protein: CASSFLVEGGYTF.

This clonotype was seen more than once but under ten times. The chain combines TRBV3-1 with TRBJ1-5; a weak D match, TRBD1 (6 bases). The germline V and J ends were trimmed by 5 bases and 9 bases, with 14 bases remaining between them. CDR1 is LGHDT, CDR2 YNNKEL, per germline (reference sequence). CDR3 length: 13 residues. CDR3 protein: CASSLQGGRPQHF. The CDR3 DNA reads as TGTGCCAGCAGCTTACAGGGCGGGCGGCCCCAGCATTTT.

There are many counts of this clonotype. The CDR3 loop is CSAAIQGSSDQPQHF. The DNA for the CDR3 is TGCAGTGCAGCAATACAGGGGTCCTCCGATCAGCCCCAGCATTTT. The chain joins TRBV20-1 to TRBJ1-5, with 7 positions matching TRBD1. The CDR3 has 15 residues. Losses at the gene ends were 6 bases for V and 5 bases for J; bases not matched to a gene: 13. Germline lookup yields CDR1 DFQATT and CDR2 SNEGSKA (reference sequence).

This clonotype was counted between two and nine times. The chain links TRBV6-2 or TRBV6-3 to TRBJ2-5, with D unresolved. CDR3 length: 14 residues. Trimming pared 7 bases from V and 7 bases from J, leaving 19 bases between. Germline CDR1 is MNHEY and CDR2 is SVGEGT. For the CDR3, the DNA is TGTGCCAGCACCCTCAAGGGCATGCTCACGACCCAGTACTTC. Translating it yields CASTLKGMLTTQYF.

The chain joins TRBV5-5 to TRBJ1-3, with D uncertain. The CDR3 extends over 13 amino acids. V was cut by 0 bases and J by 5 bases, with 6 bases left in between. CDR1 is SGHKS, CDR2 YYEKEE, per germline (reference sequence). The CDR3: CASSLASRNTIYF. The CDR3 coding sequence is TGTGCCAGCAGCTTGGCCAGCCGAAACACCATATATTTT.

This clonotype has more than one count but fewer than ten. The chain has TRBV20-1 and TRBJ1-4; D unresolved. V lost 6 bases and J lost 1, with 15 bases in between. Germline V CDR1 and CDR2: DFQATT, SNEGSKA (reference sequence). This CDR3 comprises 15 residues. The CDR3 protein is CSAGGQLLTNEKLFF. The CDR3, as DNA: TGCAGTGCCGGAGGGCAGCTCCTAACTAATGAAAAACTGTTTTTT.